This T cell receptor (beta chain) was identified during a study of shared clonotypes between healthy human individuals. In the study overall: Aged 18 to 49, the donors were a couple of women and a few men. Study-level points and caveats: In four donors, about 5% of naive CD4 clonotypes appeared in common. Limitation of the genetic and exposure-history diversity represented came from the few donors.

Terminally differentiated effector memory CD45RA+ cells were excluded from the naive CD8 cells, which were CD45RO-negative and positively selected for CCR7. TCRdb's table, derived via immunoSEQ multiplex PCR, lists solely in-frame clones and lacks some. The table shows approximately 2,000,000 clones, with around 93% occurring only once. As regards this clone: Its specificity is not known.

Trimming left V 6 bases short and J 2 bases short, with 16 bases between. Germline loops: CDR1 SNHLY, CDR2 FYNNEI. This CDR3 contains 15 residues. What was sequenced was naive CD8+ T cells from PBMCs. V is TRBV2 and J is TRBJ1-2; D might be TRBD1 (6 bases). This TCR came from a man between 18 and 35 years old in good health. Some clones in this sample may be carry-over from other donors' samples. CDR3 nucleotides: TGTGCCAGCAGGACCCCAGGGGACCCAAACTATGGCTACACCTTC. It encodes CASRTPGDPNYGYTF.